The rows below give T cell receptor beta chains drawn from one sample of a study of shared clonotypes between healthy human individuals. Clones were read by immunoSEQ multiplex PCR, and TCRdb kept only the in-frame ones, dropping some. The repertoire consists of 650,000 to 700,000 clones, with about 92% occurring once and the leading ten covering 30% to 40%. Sequencing was performed on memory CD8+ T cells from PBMCs. The receptors here all came from a man aged 18 to 30 in good health. Some clones in this sample may be carry-over from other donors' samples. CDR3s include the opening cysteine and the closing phenylalanine or tryptophan. Fields, in order: clone size, D gene, J gene, V gene, CDR3 DNA, CDR3 protein. The D gene is left open where the match is weak. Clone size is stated in some rows and not others, as once, few, many or a class when expanded.

. | . | TRBJ1-2 | TRBV4-1 | TGCGCCAGCAGCCTCACCTCCCTTTCGCGGGAAGCACCCCGCTATGGCTACACCTTC | CASSLTSLSREAPRYGYTF
. | . | TRBJ2-1 | TRBV27 | TGTGCCAGCAGTCCCGGGACGGCCTACAATGAGCAGTTCTTC | CASSPGTAYNEQFF
. | . | TRBJ2-7 | TRBV9 | TGTGCCAGCAGCGTAGGGGACGGAACCTACGAGCAGTACTTC | CASSVGDGTYEQYF
. | . | TRBJ1-1 | TRBV28 | TGTGCCAGCAGTTGGTCAGGGGAAAGAGCTTTCTTT | CASSWSGERAFF
once | . | TRBJ2-7 | TRBV7-2 | TGTGCCAGCAGCTTCATTGCGTACAGCTCCTACGAGCAGTACTTC | CASSFIAYSSYEQYF
once | . | TRBJ1-5 | TRBV25-1 | TGTGCCAGCAGTGACAGGGGCGGACAGCCCCAGCATTTT | CASSDRGGQPQHF
once | . | TRBJ2-7 | TRBV27 | TGTGCCAGCAGACCGGAGAGGGGGTCCTACGAGCAGTACTTC | CASRPERGSYEQYF
once | . | TRBJ2-5 | TRBV7-2 | TGTGCCAGCAGCTTAGGAGGGGAGGCTTTAGGAGGAGAGACCCAGTACTTC | CASSLGGEALGGETQYF
. | . | TRBJ1-2 | TRBV7-6 | TGTGCCAGCAGCTTAGACGCGAACTATGGCTACACCTTC | CASSLDANYGYTF
. | TRBD1 | TRBJ1-5 | TRBV11-2 | TGTGCCAGCAGCTTACGGGGCGGACAGGGGAGGAATCAGCCCCAGCATTTT | CASSLRGGQGRNQPQHF
. | TRBD1 | TRBJ2-7 | TRBV25-1 | TGTGCCAGCAGTGACAGGGGGCAGCTAGGCGAGCAGTACTTC | CASSDRGQLGEQYF
. | TRBD1 | TRBJ2-5 | TRBV5-1 | TGCGCCAGCAGTTCTGGGACAGATTTTCAAGAGACCCAGTACTTC | CASSSGTDFQETQYF
. | . | TRBJ1-1 | TRBV28 | TGTGCCAGCAGTTTATTCGCAGGGATAAACACTGAAGCTTTCTTT | CASSLFAGINTEAFF
. | . | TRBJ1-1 | TRBV21-1 | TGTGCCAGCAGCAAACCTGCTCGGACAGGGGAGAATGCTGAAGCTTTCTTT | CASSKPARTGENAEAFF
. | TRBD1 | TRBJ2-2 | TRBV6-5 | TGTGCCAGCAGTTACTCGGACAGGTCCGACACCGGGGAGCTGTTTTTT | CASSYSDRSDTGELFF